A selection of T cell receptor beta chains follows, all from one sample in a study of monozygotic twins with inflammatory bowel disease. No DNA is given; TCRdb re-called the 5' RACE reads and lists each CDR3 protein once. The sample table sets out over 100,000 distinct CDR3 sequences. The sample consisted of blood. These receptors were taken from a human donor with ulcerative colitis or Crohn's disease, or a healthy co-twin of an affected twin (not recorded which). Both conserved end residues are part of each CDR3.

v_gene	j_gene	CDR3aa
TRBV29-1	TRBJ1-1	CSVEGGGYGGGRAFF
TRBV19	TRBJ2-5	CASRGLAGGIETQYF
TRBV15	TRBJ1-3	CATSRDTDLLNTIYF
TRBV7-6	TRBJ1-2	CASSPISGDYGYTF
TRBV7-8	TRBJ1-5	CASSTDDSASNQPQHF
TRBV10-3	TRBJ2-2	CAISEVPNTGELFF
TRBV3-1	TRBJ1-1	CASSPLGQGGEYTEAFF
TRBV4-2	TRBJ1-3	CASSQGDLNSGNTIYF
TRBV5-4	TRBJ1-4	CASTPGTDATNEKLFF
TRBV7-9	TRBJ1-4	CASSLGFGIASNEKLFF
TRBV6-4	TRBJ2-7	CASSYSSGGTYEQYF
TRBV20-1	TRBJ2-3	CSAPPPGPSTDTQYF